What follows are 15 T cell receptor beta chains derived from one specimen sequenced in a study of CD8 T cells in ankylosing spondylitis. Study outcomes and limitations: Made up of about eight highly homologous variants, a TCR beta motif appeared characteristic of ankylosing spondylitis blood.

Their recognized antigens are unknown. TCRdb re-called the 5' RACE reads with MiXCR, one entry per CDR3 protein. Of under 550,000 distinct CDR3 sequences listed, more than 25% are singletons. The specimen sequenced was blood, either unsorted or a sorted T cell fraction (not recorded which). These receptors all come from a male donor with ankylosing spondylitis.

The genes are TRBV12-3 or TRBV12-4 and TRBJ2-3; D may be TRBD2 (5 bases). V lost 6 bases and J lost 9, with 13 bases in between. This CDR3 is built from 12 residues. In nucleotides, the CDR3 is TGTGCCAGCAGCCTTGCCCAGCGGACGCAGTATTTT. Its protein is CASSLAQRTQYF.

The chain has TRBV5-6 and TRBJ2-2, with no clear D. Germline values: CDR1 SGHDT, CDR2 YYEEEE. The CDR3 length is 13 residues. Trimming took off 5 bases at V and 4 bases at J, with 9 bases between the two ends. The CDR3 loop reads CASRNAGTGELFF. CDR3 coding DNA: TGTGCCAGCAGAAACGCAGGCACCGGGGAGCTGTTTTTT.

This clonotype was seen only a few times. This chain connects TRBV12-3 or TRBV12-4 to TRBJ2-1; 8 nucleotides agree with TRBD2. Trimming cost V 7 bases and J 9 bases; bases outside gene matches: 14. This CDR3 region has 15 residues. The CDR3 sequence: CASIFAGGGTGEQFF. As DNA, the CDR3 is TGTGCCAGCATTTTTGCGGGAGGAGGAACCGGTGAGCAGTTCTTC.

This clonotype showed up just a few times. The rearrangement links TRBV12-3 or TRBV12-4 to TRBJ1-5, with D perhaps matching TRBD1 (5 bases). The CDR3 length is 15 residues. The germline V and J ends were trimmed by 5 bases and 5 bases, with 16 bases remaining between them. In nucleotides, the CDR3 is TGTGCCAGCAGTCCCCCCGGAGGGGCCCATCAGCCCCAGCATTTT. Translating it yields CASSPPGGAHQPQHF.

This clonotype showed up just a few times. The rearrangement joins TRBV20-1 to TRBJ1-2, with a weak D call TRBD1 (6 bases). This CDR3 has 12 amino acids. Germline V lookup: CDR1 DFQATT, CDR2 SNEGSKA (reference sequence). The CDR3 sequence is CSAGRDIYGYTF. In nucleotides, the CDR3 is TGCAGCGCGGGGAGGGACATATATGGCTACACCTTC.

This clonotype was found a few times. The chain links TRBV7-2 to TRBJ2-5; D is unclear. Trimming removed 1 base at V and 1 base at J, with 10 bases between. CDR3 length: 15 amino acids. Germline assignment: CDR1 SGHTA and CDR2 FQGNSA. This chain's CDR3 is CASSLVKASQETQYF. In nucleotides, the CDR3 is TGTGCCAGCAGCTTAGTCAAGGCCAGCCAAGAGACCCAGTACTTC.

This clonotype appeared a few times. This chain uses TRBV16 with TRBJ1-2; TRBD1 matches at 7 bases. CDR1 is KGHSY and CDR2 is FQNENV in the germline V gene. The V segment lost 4 bases and the J segment 8 bases; nucleotides outside the gene matches: 10. The CDR3 is made up of 14 amino acids. The CDR3 protein is CASSPPTGTKGYTF. CDR3 in DNA: TGTGCCAGCAGCCCCCCGACAGGGACTAAAGGCTACACCTTC.

This clonotype was observed a handful of times. This sequence joins TRBV29-1 and TRBJ1-2; D not resolved. This CDR3 contains 14 residues. V lost 7 bases and J lost 2, with 17 bases in between. Germline V lookup: CDR1 SQVTM, CDR2 ANQGSEA. CDR3 bases: TGCAGCGCTTTTGCCCAGGATGGGAACTATGGCTACACCTTC. It is translated as CSAFAQDGNYGYTF.

CDR3 loop: CASSLSRSGANVLTF. The CDR3 region has the DNA TGTGCCAGCAGTTTGAGTCGGTCAGGGGCCAACGTCCTGACTTTC. This rearrangement joins TRBV12-3 or TRBV12-4 to TRBJ2-6; the D is unclear. The V end lost 3 bases, the J end lost 4 bases, and 10 bases lay between the germline ends. The CDR3 extends over 15 amino acids.

This clonotype appeared a few times. The V and J genes are TRBV4-1 and TRBJ2-4; D might be TRBD2 (5 bases). With 6 bases removed from V and 9 bases from J, the gap between germline ends came to 18 bases. In germline, CDR1 is MGHRA, CDR2 YSYEKL. The CDR3 contains 14 residues. This chain's CDR3 is CASRPERLSSIQYF. In nucleotides, the CDR3 is TGCGCCAGCAGACCTGAGAGACTATCAAGCATTCAGTACTTC.

A few counts support this clonotype. In nucleotides, the CDR3 is TGCAGTGCTGCCCTCGGGGAGCTGGGAAACACCATATATTTT. Translation: CSAALGELGNTIYF. This chain connects TRBV20-1 to TRBJ1-3; no clear D gene. Germline V gives CDR1 DFQATT, CDR2 SNEGSKA (reference sequence). Trimming pared 5 bases from V and 4 bases from J, leaving 15 bases between. This CDR3 spans 14 amino acids.

The V call is TRBV5-1, the J call TRBJ2-2, with TRBD2 matching 7 bases. CDR3 length: 12 amino acids. From germline, CDR1 is SGHRS and CDR2 YFSETQ. Unmatched junction bases numbered 3, after V lost 4 bases and J lost 9 bases. The CDR3 protein is CASSQAGRELFF. The CDR3 DNA reads TGCGCCAGCAGCCAAGCGGGGCGGGAGCTGTTTTTT.

The DNA of the CDR3 is TGTGCCAGCAGTATGCGCATGGGACTAGCGTCTAACTACGAGCAGTACTTC. Its protein product is CASSMRMGLASNYEQYF. This sequence joins TRBV27 and TRBJ2-7; 10 nucleotides match TRBD2. Germline lookup yields CDR1 MNHEY and CDR2 SMNVEV (reference sequence). Losses at the gene ends were 5 bases for V and 3 bases for J; bases not matched to a gene: 13. The CDR3 is 17 amino acids.

This clonotype was recorded at least ten times. This chain uses TRBV2 with TRBJ2-3, with 10 bases lining up with TRBD2. The CDR3 is made up of 20 amino acids. J was trimmed by 0 bases and V by 6 bases; bases with no gene match: 18. Germline V gene data show CDR1 as SNHLY and CDR2 as FYNNEI. The CDR3 region is CASSTSPGPSGSRSTDTQYF. CDR3 nucleotides: TGTGCCAGCAGCACATCCCCTGGGCCTAGCGGGAGCAGAAGCACAGATACGCAGTATTTT.

The chain recombines TRBV12-3 or TRBV12-4 with TRBJ1-2; D remains unclear. This CDR3 contains 15 residues. Deletions cut 3 bases from V and 3 bases from J, with 14 bases between. CDR3 residues: CASSLGASLYYGYTF. CDR3 sequence (DNA): TGTGCCAGCAGTTTGGGAGCAAGCCTGTACTATGGCTACACCTTC.